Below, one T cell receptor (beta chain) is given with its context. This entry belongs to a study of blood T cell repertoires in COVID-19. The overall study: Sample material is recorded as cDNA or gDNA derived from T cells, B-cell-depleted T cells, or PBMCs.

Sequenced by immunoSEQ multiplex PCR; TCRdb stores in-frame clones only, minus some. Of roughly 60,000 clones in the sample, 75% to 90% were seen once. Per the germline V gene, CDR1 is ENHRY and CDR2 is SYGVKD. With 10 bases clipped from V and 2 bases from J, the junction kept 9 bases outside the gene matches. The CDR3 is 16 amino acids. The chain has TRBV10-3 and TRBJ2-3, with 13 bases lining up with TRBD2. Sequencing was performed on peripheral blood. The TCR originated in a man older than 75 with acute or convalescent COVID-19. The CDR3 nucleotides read TGTGCCACAAGACTAGCGGGGGGTACAAACACAGATACGCAGTATTTT. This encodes CATRLAGGTNTDTQYF.